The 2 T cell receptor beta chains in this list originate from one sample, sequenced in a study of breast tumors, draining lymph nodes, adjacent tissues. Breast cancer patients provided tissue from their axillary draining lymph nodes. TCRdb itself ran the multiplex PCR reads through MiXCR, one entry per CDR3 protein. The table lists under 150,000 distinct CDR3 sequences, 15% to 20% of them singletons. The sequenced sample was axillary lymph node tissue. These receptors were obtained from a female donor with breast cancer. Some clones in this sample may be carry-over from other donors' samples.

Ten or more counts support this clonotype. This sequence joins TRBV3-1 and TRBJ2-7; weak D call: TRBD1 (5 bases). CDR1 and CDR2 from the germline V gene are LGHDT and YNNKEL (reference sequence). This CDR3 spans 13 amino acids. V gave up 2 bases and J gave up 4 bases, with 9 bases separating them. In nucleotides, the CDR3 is TGTGCCAGCAGCCAAACAGGTTGGTACGAGCAGTACTTC. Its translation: CASSQTGWYEQYF.

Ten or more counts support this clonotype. CDR3: CASSMGDSPLHF. Here the CDR3 DNA reads TGTGCCAGTAGTATGGGGGACTCACCCCTCCACTTT. The rearrangement joins TRBV19 to TRBJ1-6; weak D call: TRBD1 (5 bases). This CDR3 has 12 amino acids. The V end was cut by 3 bases, the J end by 10 bases, with 7 bases between. Germline loops: CDR1 LNHDA, CDR2 SQIVND (reference sequence).